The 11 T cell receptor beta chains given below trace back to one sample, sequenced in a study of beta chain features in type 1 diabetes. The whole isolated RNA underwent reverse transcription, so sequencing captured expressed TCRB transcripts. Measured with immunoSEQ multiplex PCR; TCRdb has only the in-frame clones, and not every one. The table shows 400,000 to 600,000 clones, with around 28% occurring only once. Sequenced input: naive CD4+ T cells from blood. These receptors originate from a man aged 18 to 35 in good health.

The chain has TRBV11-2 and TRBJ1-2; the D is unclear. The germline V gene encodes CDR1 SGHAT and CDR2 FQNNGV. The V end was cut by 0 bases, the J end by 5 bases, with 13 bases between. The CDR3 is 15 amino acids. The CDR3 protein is CASSLERGFSYGYTF. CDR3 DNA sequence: TGTGCCAGCAGCTTAGAGCGAGGGTTCTCGTATGGCTACACCTTC.

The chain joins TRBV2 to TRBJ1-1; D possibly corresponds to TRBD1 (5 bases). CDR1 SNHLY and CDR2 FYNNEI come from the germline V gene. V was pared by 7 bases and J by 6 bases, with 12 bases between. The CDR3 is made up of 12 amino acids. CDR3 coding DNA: TGTGCCAGCACTCAGGGTTTCTCTGAAGCTTTCTTT. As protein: CASTQGFSEAFF.

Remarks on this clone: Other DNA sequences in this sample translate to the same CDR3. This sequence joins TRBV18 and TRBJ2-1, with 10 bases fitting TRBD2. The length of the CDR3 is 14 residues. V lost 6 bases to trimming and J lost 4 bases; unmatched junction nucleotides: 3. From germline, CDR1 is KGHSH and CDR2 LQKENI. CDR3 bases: TGTGCCAGCTCTCCGACTAGCGGGTACAATGAGCAGTTCTTC. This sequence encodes CASSPTSGYNEQFF.

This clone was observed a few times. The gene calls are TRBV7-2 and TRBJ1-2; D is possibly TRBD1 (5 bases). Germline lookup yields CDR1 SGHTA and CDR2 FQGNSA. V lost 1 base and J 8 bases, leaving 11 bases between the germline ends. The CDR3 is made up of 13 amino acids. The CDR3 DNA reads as TGTGCCAGCAGCTTAGACAGGCTGCCGGGCTACACCTTC. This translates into CASSLDRLPGYTF.

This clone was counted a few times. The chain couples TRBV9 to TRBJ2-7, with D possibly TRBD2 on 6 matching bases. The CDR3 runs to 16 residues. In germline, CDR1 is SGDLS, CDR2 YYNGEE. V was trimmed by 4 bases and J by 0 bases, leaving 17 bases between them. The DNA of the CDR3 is TGTGCCAGCAGCCCAGAGCTCCAGGGACTCTCCTACGAGCAGTACTTC. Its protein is CASSPELQGLSYEQYF.

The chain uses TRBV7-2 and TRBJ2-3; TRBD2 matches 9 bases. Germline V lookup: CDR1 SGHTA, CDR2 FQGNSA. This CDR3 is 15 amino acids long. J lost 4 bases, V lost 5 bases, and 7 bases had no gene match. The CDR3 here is CASSMVAGVSDTQYF. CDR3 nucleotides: TGTGCCAGCAGCATGGTAGCGGGAGTGTCAGATACGCAGTATTTT. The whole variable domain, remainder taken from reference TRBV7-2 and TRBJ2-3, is GAGVSQSPSNKVTEKGKDVELRCDPISGHTALYWYRQSLGQGLEFLIYFQGNSAPDKSGLPSDRFSAERTGGSVSTLTIQRTQQEDSAVYLCASSMVAGVSDTQYFGPGTRLTVL.

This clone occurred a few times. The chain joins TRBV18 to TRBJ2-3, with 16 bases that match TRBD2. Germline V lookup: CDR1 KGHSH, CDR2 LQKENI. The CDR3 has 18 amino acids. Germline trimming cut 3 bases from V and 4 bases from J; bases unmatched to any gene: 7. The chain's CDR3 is CASSPGLAGGSSPDTQYF. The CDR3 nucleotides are TGTGCCAGCTCACCGGGACTAGCGGGAGGGTCCTCTCCAGATACGCAGTATTTT.

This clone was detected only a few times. Written as DNA, the CDR3 is TGTGCCAGCAGGACTCACAGGGCCCAAGAGACCCAGTACTTC. Protein sequence: CASRTHRAQETQYF. The genes are TRBV28 and TRBJ2-5, with a weak D call TRBD1 (6 bases). The CDR3 totals 14 residues. Trimming removed 6 bases at V and 1 base at J, with 12 bases between. Germline lookup yields CDR1 MDHEN and CDR2 SYDVKM.

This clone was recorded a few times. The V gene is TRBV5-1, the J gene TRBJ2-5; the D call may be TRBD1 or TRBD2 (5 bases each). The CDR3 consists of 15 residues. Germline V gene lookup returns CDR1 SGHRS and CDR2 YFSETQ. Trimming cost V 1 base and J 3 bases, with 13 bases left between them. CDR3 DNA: TGCGCCAGCAGCTTGAAAGGACGGGACGAAGAGACCCAGTACTTC. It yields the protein CASSLKGRDEETQYF.

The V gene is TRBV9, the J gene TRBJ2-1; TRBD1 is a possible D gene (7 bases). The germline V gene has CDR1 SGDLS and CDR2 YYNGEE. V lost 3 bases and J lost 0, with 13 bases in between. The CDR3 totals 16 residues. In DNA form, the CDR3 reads TGTGCCAGCAGCGCCCGACAGGGAGGCTCCTACAATGAGCAGTTCTTC. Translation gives CASSARQGGSYNEQFF.

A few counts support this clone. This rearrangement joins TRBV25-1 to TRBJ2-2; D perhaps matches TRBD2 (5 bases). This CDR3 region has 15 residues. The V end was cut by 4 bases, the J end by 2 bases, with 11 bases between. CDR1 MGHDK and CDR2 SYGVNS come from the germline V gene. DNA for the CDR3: TGTGCCAGCAGTGTAGTGAGGGCCAACACCGGGGAGCTGTTTTTT. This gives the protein CASSVVRANTGELFF.